Given below is one T cell receptor (beta chain) in context. J lost 3 bases, V lost 0 bases, and 5 bases had no gene match. Germline values: CDR1 SGHNT, CDR2 YYREEE (reference sequence). There are 16 residues in the CDR3. This sample was included in a study of blood T cell repertoires in COVID-19. In the study overall: Donors in the United States, Italy and Spain gave samples during acute or convalescent COVID-19. T cells, B-cell-depleted T cells, or PBMCs supplied cDNA or gDNA.

Methods used by the authors: Reference gene primer amplification gave estimated nucleated cell counts. Sequencing was performed with immunoSEQ multiplex PCR; in TCRdb, only in-frame clones are kept and a portion is missing. The V and J calls and the clone size are those of that table, but D and trimming were determined from the DNA. The sample includes roughly 220,000 clones, more than 65% of them seen just once. The clonotype comes from a woman aged 30 to 39 who had recovered from COVID-19. The rearrangement links TRBV5-4 to TRBJ2-1, with 8 bases that match TRBD2. The sequenced material came from peripheral blood. CDR3 sequence (DNA): TGTGCCAGCAGCTTGGGGAGCGGGAGAGACTACAATGAGCAGTTCTTC. Its protein product is CASSLGSGRDYNEQFF.